The clone carrying this T cell receptor beta chain has a single count. Using immunoSEQ multiplex PCR, the repertoire was profiled, and TCRdb retains in-frame clones only, with some absent. The sample lists over 55,000 clones, 70% to 85% occurring once. Germline V gives CDR1 MDHEN, CDR2 SYDVKM. The CDR3 has 12 residues. V shed 6 bases and J 7 bases; nucleotides not matched to a gene: 5. This entry belongs to a study of blood T cell repertoires in COVID-19. Study as a whole: Spain, Italy and the United States supplied samples that represented acute and convalescent COVID-19.

The gene calls are TRBV28 and TRBJ1-1, with 7 bases lining up with TRBD1. The sample consisted of peripheral blood. The clonotype originates from a woman between 70 and 85 years old with acute or convalescent COVID-19. The CDR3 DNA sequence: TGTGCCAGCAGGGGACAGAACTATGAAGCTTTCTTT. Translated, it gives CASRGQNYEAFF.